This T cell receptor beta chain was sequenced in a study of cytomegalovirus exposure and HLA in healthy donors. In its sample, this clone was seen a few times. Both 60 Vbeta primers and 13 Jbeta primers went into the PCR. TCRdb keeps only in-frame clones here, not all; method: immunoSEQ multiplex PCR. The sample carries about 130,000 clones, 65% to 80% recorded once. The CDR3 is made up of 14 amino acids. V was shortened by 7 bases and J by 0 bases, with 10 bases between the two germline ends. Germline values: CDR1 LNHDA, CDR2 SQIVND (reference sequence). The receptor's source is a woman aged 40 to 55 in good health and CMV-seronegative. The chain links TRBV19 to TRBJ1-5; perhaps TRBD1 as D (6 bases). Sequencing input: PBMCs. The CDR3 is CASNDRTSNQPQHF. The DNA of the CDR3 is TGTGCCAGTAATGACAGGACTAGCAATCAGCCCCAGCATTTT.